A single sample gave rise to the 30 T cell receptor beta chains below, sequenced in a study of blood T cell repertoires in COVID-19. TCRdb's copy holds only in-frame clones and misses some; the assay was immunoSEQ multiplex PCR. The data hold about 130,000 clones, with over 85% observed a single time. Specimen: peripheral blood. These receptors came from a man aged 50-59 years with active COVID-19.

This clone was seen only a few times. The V call is TRBV11-3, the J call TRBJ2-1; 8 bases align to TRBD1. V shed 1 base and J 7 bases; nucleotides not matched to a gene: 3. This CDR3 is 14 amino acids long. Germline values: CDR1 SGHNT, CDR2 YENEEA. This CDR3 reads CASSLGTGLNEQFF. The CDR3 nucleotides are TGTGCCAGCAGCTTAGGGACAGGGCTGAATGAGCAGTTCTTC.

The CDR3 protein is CASKVAGNTGELFF. In nucleotides, the CDR3 is TGTGCCAGCAAGGTAGCGGGGAACACCGGGGAGCTGTTTTTT. This chain links TRBV7-7 with TRBJ2-2; 7 bases line up with TRBD2. After removal of 7 bases from V and 1 base from J, the junction contained 3 bases not matched to a gene. Germline values: CDR1 SSHAT, CDR2 FNYEAQ (reference sequence). The CDR3 has 14 amino acids. The whole variable domain, filled in from reference TRBV7-7 and TRBJ2-2, reads GAGVSQSPRYKVTKRGQDVTLRCDPISSHATLYWYQQALGQGPEFLTYFNYEAQPDKSGLPSDRFSAERPEGSISTLTIQRTEQRDSAMYRCASKVAGNTGELFFGEGSRLTVL.

The chain recombines TRBV20-1 with TRBJ2-3; D may be TRBD1 (6 bases). V was clipped by 3 bases and J by 1 base, with 8 bases between them. This CDR3 has 13 residues. The V gene's germline CDR1 is DFQATT and CDR2 SNEGSKA (reference sequence). The CDR3 bases are TGCAGTGCTAGTGCAGGGGGCACAGATACGCAGTATTTT. Translating it yields CSASAGGTDTQYF.

Written as DNA, the CDR3 is TGTGCCAGCAGTCCCCGGGACAGACTTAATGAAAAACTGTTTTTT. It encodes CASSPRDRLNEKLFF. The V and J genes are TRBV3-1 (or the pseudogene TRBV3-2) and TRBJ1-4, with 7 bases matching TRBD1. J gave up 4 bases and V 6 bases, and 8 bases lay outside the gene matches. The CDR3 covers 15 residues. The germline gives CDR1 LGHDT, CDR2 YNNKEL (reference sequence).

V usage is TRBV19 and J usage is TRBJ1-3, with D unresolved. V lost 4 bases and J 4 bases, leaving 11 bases between the germline ends. The length of the CDR3 is 14 residues. Per the germline V gene, CDR1 is LNHDA and CDR2 is SQIVND (reference sequence). The CDR3 is CASSRAGSGNTIYF. CDR3 DNA: TGTGCCAGTAGTAGGGCGGGGAGCGGAAACACCATATATTTT.

This clone turned up a few times. The chain carries TRBV12-3 or TRBV12-4 and TRBJ1-2; D is perhaps TRBD1 (6 bases). V dropped 7 bases and J dropped 3 bases, with 12 bases sitting between them. The CDR3 is 13 amino acids. CDR3 residues: CASTYRVDYGYTF. The CDR3 nucleotides are TGTGCCAGCACCTACAGGGTGGACTATGGCTACACCTTC.

The rearrangement joins TRBV5-8 to TRBJ1-6; D uncertain. This CDR3 has 15 amino acids. The V end was cut by 1 base, the J end by 9 bases, with 14 bases between. Germline CDR1 and CDR2: SGHTS and YDEGEE. The CDR3 DNA is TGTGCCAGCAGCTTGTATGGCAGGTTATCTTCACCCCTCCACTTT. It yields the protein CASSLYGRLSSPLHF. Together with reference TRBV5-8 and TRBJ1-6, the CDR3 gives the full variable domain: EAGVTQSPTHLIKTRGQQATLRCSPISGHTSVYWYQQALGLGLQFLLWYDEGEERNRGNFPPRFSGRQFPNYSSELNVNALELEDSALYLCASSLYGRLSSPLHFGNGTRLTVT.

J is TRBJ1-1 and V is TRBV29-1; tentatively, D is TRBD1 (5 bases). CDR3 size: 12 residues. From germline, CDR1 is SQVTM and CDR2 ANQGSEA. V lost 7 bases, J lost 4 bases, and 13 bases lay in between. The CDR3 region is CSADLGGTEAFF. DNA of the CDR3: TGCAGCGCTGATTTGGGGGGCACTGAAGCTTTCTTT.

The chain combines TRBV11-3 with TRBJ2-2, with a possible D match to TRBD2 (6 bases). This CDR3 region has 17 residues. CDR1 SGHNT and CDR2 YENEEA come from the germline V gene. V was clipped by 4 bases and J by 0 bases, with 15 bases between them. The CDR3, as DNA: TGTGCCAGCAGCTCCTTCCCGGGAGCGACGAACACCGGGGAGCTGTTTTTT. This encodes CASSSFPGATNTGELFF.

This clone was seen only once. The J gene is TRBJ1-4, the V gene TRBV6-5, with D possibly TRBD1 on 6 matching bases. V was pared by 6 bases and J by 8 bases, with 13 bases between. This CDR3 is 13 amino acids long. Germline V gene data show CDR1 as MNHEY and CDR2 as SVGAGI. The CDR3 is CASSRTANEKLFF. The CDR3 nucleotides read TGTGCCAGCAGCAGGACAGCCAACGAAAAACTGTTTTTT.

The rearrangement links TRBV20-1 to TRBJ1-5; D is unresolved. The CDR3 sequence is 11 residues long. V lost 6 bases, J lost 9 bases, and 12 bases lay in between. Looked up from germline, CDR1 is DFQATT and CDR2 is SNEGSKA (reference sequence). The CDR3 here is CSAGRDWPQHF. The CDR3, as DNA: TGCAGTGCCGGACGGGATTGGCCCCAGCATTTT.

This clone has a handful of counts. The V call is TRBV18, the J call TRBJ1-3; perhaps TRBD1 as D (6 bases). The V end lost 0 bases, the J end lost 3 bases, and 12 bases lay between the germline ends. Germline loops: CDR1 KGHSH, CDR2 LQKENI. The CDR3 is 16 amino acids. In nucleotides, the CDR3 is TGTGCCAGCTCACCACCAATATGGGACATTGGAAACACCATATATTTT. It yields the protein CASSPPIWDIGNTIYF.

The rearrangement links TRBV2 to TRBJ2-5; TRBD1 might be the D (5 bases). The CDR3 length is 14 residues. Trimming pared 5 bases from V and 1 base from J, leaving 11 bases between. Germline V gene data show CDR1 as SNHLY and CDR2 as FYNNEI. The CDR3: CASSLRQTQETQYF. CDR3 in DNA: TGTGCCAGCAGTCTAAGACAGACCCAAGAGACCCAGTACTTC.

The gene calls are TRBV5-4 and TRBJ1-5; D ambiguous. The CDR3 spans 14 residues. Germline CDR1 SGHNT, CDR2 YYREEE (reference sequence). V shed 1 base and J shed 2 bases, with 7 bases lying between them. The CDR3 protein is CASSLSPGNQPQHF. The CDR3 DNA reads as TGTGCCAGCAGCTTGTCGCCGGGCAATCAGCCCCAGCATTTT.

This rearrangement joins TRBV11-3 to TRBJ2-4; TRBD2 matches 9 bases. The CDR3 has 19 amino acids. J gave up 0 bases and V 0 bases, and 9 bases lay outside the gene matches. Germline loops: CDR1 SGHNT, CDR2 YENEEA. The CDR3 is CASSLEAGGLAGAKNIQYF. As DNA, the CDR3 is TGTGCCAGCAGCTTAGAAGCGGGAGGACTTGCCGGAGCCAAAAACATTCAGTACTTC.

J is TRBJ2-2 and V is TRBV7-2; maybe TRBD1 (5 bases). Germline CDR1 and CDR2: SGHTA and FQGNSA. Trimming took off 5 bases at V and 6 bases at J, with 16 bases between the two ends. This CDR3 is built from 15 residues. The CDR3 region is CASSPSISRAGELFF. The CDR3 DNA sequence: TGTGCCAGCAGCCCAAGTATTAGCAGGGCCGGGGAGCTGTTTTTT. Using reference TRBV7-2 and TRBJ2-2 for the parts outside the CDR3, the full variable domain is GAGVSQSPSNKVTEKGKDVELRCDPISGHTALYWYRQSLGQGLEFLIYFQGNSAPDKSGLPSDRFSAERTGGSVSTLTIQRTQQEDSAVYLCASSPSISRAGELFFGEGSRLTVL.

This clone has more than one count but fewer than ten. The chain uses TRBV9 and TRBJ1-3; D not certain. The ends were cut back, 0 bases at V and 0 bases at J, with 7 bases in the middle. Germline V gene sequence: CDR1 SGDLS, CDR2 YYNGEE. This CDR3 has 15 amino acids. This CDR3 is CASSVVAGSGNTIYF. The CDR3 DNA follows: TGTGCCAGCAGCGTAGTCGCGGGCTCTGGAAACACCATATATTTT. Full variable domain (remainder filled in from reference TRBV9 and TRBJ1-3): DSGVTQTPKHLITATGQRVTLRCSPRSGDLSVYWYQQSLDQGLQFLIQYYNGEERAKGNILERFSAQQFPDLHSELNLSSLELGDSALYFCASSVVAGSGNTIYFGEGSWLTVV.

This clone was detected only once. The chain combines TRBV2 with TRBJ2-5; weak D call: TRBD1 (5 bases). The CDR3 has 12 amino acids. From germline, CDR1 is SNHLY and CDR2 FYNNEI. Trimming pared 4 bases from V and 4 bases from J, leaving 7 bases between. The CDR3, as DNA: TGTGCCAGCAGTGTAAGGGGAGAGACCCAGTACTTC. This gives the protein CASSVRGETQYF.

This rearrangement joins TRBV11-3 to TRBJ1-6; no clear D gene. The CDR3 is made up of 13 amino acids. V lost 4 bases and J lost 7, with 8 bases in between. Germline assignment: CDR1 SGHNT and CDR2 YENEEA. CDR3: CASSSMTNSPLHF. As DNA, the CDR3 is TGTGCCAGCAGCTCAATGACAAATTCACCCCTCCACTTT.

The chain uses TRBV3-1 (or the pseudogene TRBV3-2) and TRBJ2-2, with 7 positions matching TRBD2. Germline lookup yields CDR1 LGHDT and CDR2 YNNKEL (reference sequence). The V gene end was trimmed by 4 bases and the J gene end by 1 base; junction bases not matched to a gene: 6. CDR3 length equals 16 residues. The CDR3 DNA is TGTGCCAGCAGCCCAACCGGGACTATGAACACCGGGGAGCTGTTTTTT. Protein: CASSPTGTMNTGELFF.

The V call is TRBV7-2, the J call TRBJ2-1; D uncertain. The germline V gene has CDR1 SGHTA and CDR2 FQGNSA. This CDR3 comprises 15 residues. The V and J ends lost 5 bases and 5 bases respectively, with 16 bases between them. The CDR3 reads CASSRRGPRDNEQFF. In nucleotides, the CDR3 is TGTGCCAGCAGCCGCCGCGGCCCCCGCGACAATGAGCAGTTCTTC. Complete variable domain (other parts from reference TRBV7-2 and TRBJ2-1): GAGVSQSPSNKVTEKGKDVELRCDPISGHTALYWYRQSLGQGLEFLIYFQGNSAPDKSGLPSDRFSAERTGGSVSTLTIQRTQQEDSAVYLCASSRRGPRDNEQFFGPGTRLTVL.

The chain links TRBV7-9 to TRBJ1-1; possibly TRBD1 for D (6 bases). Germline values: CDR1 SEHNR, CDR2 FQNEAQ (reference sequence). Trimming took 5 bases from V and 5 from J, leaving 9 bases between them. The CDR3 runs to 12 residues. DNA of the CDR3: TGTGCCAGCAGCCGGACAGTTACTGAAGCTTTCTTT. It yields the protein CASSRTVTEAFF.

This clone was seen once. The chain has TRBV7-8 and TRBJ1-5; 10 bases align to TRBD1. The germline V gene has CDR1 SGHVS and CDR2 FQNEAQ. This CDR3 contains 20 residues. J was trimmed by 2 bases and V by 5 bases; bases with no gene match: 18. The CDR3: CASSLDPTGGARWGNQPQHF. CDR3 nucleotides: TGTGCCAGCAGCCTCGACCCGACAGGGGGCGCGCGGTGGGGCAATCAGCCCCAGCATTTT.

This clone showed up just once. This chain links TRBV27 with TRBJ1-5; D might be TRBD1 (6 bases). The V end lost 4 bases, the J end lost 6 bases, and 13 bases lay between the germline ends. The germline V gene has CDR1 MNHEY and CDR2 SMNVEV (reference sequence). The CDR3 length is 14 residues. CDR3 region: CASSSPGGGQPQHF. In nucleotides, the CDR3 is TGTGCCAGCAGTTCGCCGGGGGGCGGTCAGCCCCAGCATTTT.

This clone was seen just once. This sequence joins TRBV6-2 or TRBV6-3 and TRBJ2-1; TRBD2 matches at 9 bases. Germline V lookup: CDR1 MNHEY, CDR2 SVGEGT. The length of the CDR3 is 18 residues. With 2 bases clipped from V and 7 bases from J, the junction kept 15 bases outside the gene matches. CDR3 bases: TGTGCCAGCAGTTACCTCCGAGGAGAGTTTAGCGGGAGAAATGAGCAGTTCTTC. Residues: CASSYLRGEFSGRNEQFF.

This clone was recorded once. V usage is TRBV5-1 and J usage is TRBJ1-4; 7 bases are a match to TRBD1. Germline V gene lookup returns CDR1 SGHRS and CDR2 YFSETQ. The CDR3 length is 15 residues. V was clipped by 3 bases and J by 10 bases; unmatched bases: 12. The CDR3 coding sequence is TGCGCCAGCAGCTCCCTAGGGACAGTAGGAGGAAAACTGTTTTTT. Translation gives CASSSLGTVGGKLFF.

The J gene is TRBJ2-1, the V gene TRBV24-1; the D gene is possibly TRBD1 (8 bases). Trimming cost V 9 bases and J 2 bases, with 13 bases left between them. CDR3 length: 14 amino acids. In germline, CDR1 is KGHDR, CDR2 SFDVKD. Written as DNA, the CDR3 is TGTGCCACCGGAACAGGGGGGGCCTACAATGAGCAGTTCTTC. This codes for CATGTGGAYNEQFF.

V is TRBV6-1 and J is TRBJ1-1, with D maybe TRBD1 (6 bases). This CDR3 has 15 residues. Germline V gene sequence: CDR1 MNHNS, CDR2 SASEGT. V was pared by 1 base and J by 4 bases, with 13 bases between. For the CDR3, the DNA is TGTGCCAGCAGTGAAGAGAGAGGACAGTCCACTGAAGCTTTCTTT. This gives the protein CASSEERGQSTEAFF.

The V and J genes are TRBV11-3 and TRBJ2-3; perhaps TRBD2 as D (5 bases). This CDR3 region has 15 residues. V lost 5 bases and J lost 2, with 14 bases in between. From germline, CDR1 is SGHNT and CDR2 YENEEA. The CDR3 nucleotides read TGTGCCAGCAGCCCGCGATACGGGATCACAGATACGCAGTATTTT. It encodes CASSPRYGITDTQYF.

The chain has TRBV15 and TRBJ2-3; D may be TRBD2 (5 bases). V was pared by 5 bases and J by 6 bases, with 12 bases between. This CDR3 contains 13 residues. The germline gives CDR1 LNHNV, CDR2 YYDKDF (reference sequence). CDR3 protein: CATSSRTEDTQYF. For the CDR3, the DNA is TGTGCCACCAGCTCCAGGACTGAGGATACGCAGTATTTT.